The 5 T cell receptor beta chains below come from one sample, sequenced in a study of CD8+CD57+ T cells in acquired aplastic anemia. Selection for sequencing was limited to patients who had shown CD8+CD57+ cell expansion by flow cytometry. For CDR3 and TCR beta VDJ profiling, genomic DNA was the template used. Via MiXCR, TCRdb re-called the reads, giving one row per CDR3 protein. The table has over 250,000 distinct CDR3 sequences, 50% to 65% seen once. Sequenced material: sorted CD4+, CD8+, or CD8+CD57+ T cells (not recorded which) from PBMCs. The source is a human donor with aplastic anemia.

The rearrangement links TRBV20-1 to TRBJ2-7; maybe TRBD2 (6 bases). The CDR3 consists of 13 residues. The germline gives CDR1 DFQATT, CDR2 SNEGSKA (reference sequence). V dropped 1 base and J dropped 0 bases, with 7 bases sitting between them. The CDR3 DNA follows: TGCAGTGCTAGAGGCGGGATCTCCTACGAGCAGTACTTC. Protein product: CSARGGISYEQYF.

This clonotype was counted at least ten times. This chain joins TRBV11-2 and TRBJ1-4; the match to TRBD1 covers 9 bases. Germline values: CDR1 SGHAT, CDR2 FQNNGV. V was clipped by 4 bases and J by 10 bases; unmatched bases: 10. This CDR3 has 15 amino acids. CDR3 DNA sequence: TGTGCCAGCAGCTCCTTTACAGGGGGCCTAGGAAAACTGTTTTTT. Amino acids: CASSSFTGGLGKLFF.

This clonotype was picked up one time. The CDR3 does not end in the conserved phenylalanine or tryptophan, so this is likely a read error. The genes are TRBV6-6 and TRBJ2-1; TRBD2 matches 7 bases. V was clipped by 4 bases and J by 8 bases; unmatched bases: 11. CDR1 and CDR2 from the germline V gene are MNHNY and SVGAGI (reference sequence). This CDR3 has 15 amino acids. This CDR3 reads CASSSWTRALHEQFL. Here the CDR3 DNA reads TGTGCCAGCAGTTCTTGGACTAGAGCGCTCCATGAGCAGTTCCTC.

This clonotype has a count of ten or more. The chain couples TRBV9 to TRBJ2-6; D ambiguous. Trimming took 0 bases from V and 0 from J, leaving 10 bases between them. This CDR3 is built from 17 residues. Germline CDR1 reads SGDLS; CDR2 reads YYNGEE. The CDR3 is CASSVGIQYSGANVLTF. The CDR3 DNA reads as TGTGCCAGCAGCGTAGGTATTCAATACTCTGGGGCCAACGTCCTGACTTTC.

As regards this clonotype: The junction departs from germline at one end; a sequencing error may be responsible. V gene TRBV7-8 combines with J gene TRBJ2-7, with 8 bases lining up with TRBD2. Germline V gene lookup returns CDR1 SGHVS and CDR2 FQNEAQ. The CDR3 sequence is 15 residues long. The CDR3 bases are TGTGCCAGCAGCTACATAGCGGGGATGGCCTACAAGCAGTACTTC. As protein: CASSYIAGMAYKQYF.